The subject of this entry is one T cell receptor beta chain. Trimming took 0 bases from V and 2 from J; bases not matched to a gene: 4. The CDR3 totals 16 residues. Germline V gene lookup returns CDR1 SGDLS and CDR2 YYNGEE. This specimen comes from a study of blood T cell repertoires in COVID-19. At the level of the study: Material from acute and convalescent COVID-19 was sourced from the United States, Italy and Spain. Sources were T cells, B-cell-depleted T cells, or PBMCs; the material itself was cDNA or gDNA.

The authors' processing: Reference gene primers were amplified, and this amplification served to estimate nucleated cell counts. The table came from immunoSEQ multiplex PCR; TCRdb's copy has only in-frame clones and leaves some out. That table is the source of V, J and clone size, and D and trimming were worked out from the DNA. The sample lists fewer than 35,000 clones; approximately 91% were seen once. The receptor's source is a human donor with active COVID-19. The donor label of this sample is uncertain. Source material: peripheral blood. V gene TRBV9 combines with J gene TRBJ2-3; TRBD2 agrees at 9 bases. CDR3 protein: CASSVEGLAFTDTQYF. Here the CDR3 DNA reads TGTGCCAGCAGCGTAGAGGGACTAGCCTTCACAGATACGCAGTATTTT.